This T cell receptor beta chain was sequenced for a study of beta chain features in type 1 diabetes. Study information: Age, gender, cell numbers and subset yield matched between patients and controls. General observations from the study: The study found fewer insertions and more deletions at VDJ junctions in type 1 diabetes patients. When cDNA is sequenced, cells with high TCR expression could be over-represented.

Via the markers CD45RO/CCR7/CD25/CD127/CD95/CD27, stem cell-like memory, regulatory, central memory and naive CD4+ cells were sorted. Investigators reverse transcribed all isolated RNA, so they sequenced expressed TCRB transcripts. Only in-frame clones appear in the TCRdb table, and some are missing; sequencing was by immunoSEQ multiplex PCR. This table holds just over 150,000 clones, around 10% found once. This clone was found a few times. The target antigen is unknown. The source material was central memory CD4+ T cells from blood. The sequence was obtained from a man aged 18-30 years in good health.

Written as DNA, the CDR3 is TGCAGCGTCGGACAGGGTAACATCAATGAGCAGTTCTTC. Translating it yields CSVGQGNINEQFF. The rearrangement joins TRBV29-1 to TRBJ2-1, with 8 bases aligning to TRBD1. V shed 6 bases, J shed 6 bases, and the junction held 7 bases outside the gene matches. This CDR3 is built from 13 residues. Germline loops: CDR1 SQVTM, CDR2 ANQGSEA.